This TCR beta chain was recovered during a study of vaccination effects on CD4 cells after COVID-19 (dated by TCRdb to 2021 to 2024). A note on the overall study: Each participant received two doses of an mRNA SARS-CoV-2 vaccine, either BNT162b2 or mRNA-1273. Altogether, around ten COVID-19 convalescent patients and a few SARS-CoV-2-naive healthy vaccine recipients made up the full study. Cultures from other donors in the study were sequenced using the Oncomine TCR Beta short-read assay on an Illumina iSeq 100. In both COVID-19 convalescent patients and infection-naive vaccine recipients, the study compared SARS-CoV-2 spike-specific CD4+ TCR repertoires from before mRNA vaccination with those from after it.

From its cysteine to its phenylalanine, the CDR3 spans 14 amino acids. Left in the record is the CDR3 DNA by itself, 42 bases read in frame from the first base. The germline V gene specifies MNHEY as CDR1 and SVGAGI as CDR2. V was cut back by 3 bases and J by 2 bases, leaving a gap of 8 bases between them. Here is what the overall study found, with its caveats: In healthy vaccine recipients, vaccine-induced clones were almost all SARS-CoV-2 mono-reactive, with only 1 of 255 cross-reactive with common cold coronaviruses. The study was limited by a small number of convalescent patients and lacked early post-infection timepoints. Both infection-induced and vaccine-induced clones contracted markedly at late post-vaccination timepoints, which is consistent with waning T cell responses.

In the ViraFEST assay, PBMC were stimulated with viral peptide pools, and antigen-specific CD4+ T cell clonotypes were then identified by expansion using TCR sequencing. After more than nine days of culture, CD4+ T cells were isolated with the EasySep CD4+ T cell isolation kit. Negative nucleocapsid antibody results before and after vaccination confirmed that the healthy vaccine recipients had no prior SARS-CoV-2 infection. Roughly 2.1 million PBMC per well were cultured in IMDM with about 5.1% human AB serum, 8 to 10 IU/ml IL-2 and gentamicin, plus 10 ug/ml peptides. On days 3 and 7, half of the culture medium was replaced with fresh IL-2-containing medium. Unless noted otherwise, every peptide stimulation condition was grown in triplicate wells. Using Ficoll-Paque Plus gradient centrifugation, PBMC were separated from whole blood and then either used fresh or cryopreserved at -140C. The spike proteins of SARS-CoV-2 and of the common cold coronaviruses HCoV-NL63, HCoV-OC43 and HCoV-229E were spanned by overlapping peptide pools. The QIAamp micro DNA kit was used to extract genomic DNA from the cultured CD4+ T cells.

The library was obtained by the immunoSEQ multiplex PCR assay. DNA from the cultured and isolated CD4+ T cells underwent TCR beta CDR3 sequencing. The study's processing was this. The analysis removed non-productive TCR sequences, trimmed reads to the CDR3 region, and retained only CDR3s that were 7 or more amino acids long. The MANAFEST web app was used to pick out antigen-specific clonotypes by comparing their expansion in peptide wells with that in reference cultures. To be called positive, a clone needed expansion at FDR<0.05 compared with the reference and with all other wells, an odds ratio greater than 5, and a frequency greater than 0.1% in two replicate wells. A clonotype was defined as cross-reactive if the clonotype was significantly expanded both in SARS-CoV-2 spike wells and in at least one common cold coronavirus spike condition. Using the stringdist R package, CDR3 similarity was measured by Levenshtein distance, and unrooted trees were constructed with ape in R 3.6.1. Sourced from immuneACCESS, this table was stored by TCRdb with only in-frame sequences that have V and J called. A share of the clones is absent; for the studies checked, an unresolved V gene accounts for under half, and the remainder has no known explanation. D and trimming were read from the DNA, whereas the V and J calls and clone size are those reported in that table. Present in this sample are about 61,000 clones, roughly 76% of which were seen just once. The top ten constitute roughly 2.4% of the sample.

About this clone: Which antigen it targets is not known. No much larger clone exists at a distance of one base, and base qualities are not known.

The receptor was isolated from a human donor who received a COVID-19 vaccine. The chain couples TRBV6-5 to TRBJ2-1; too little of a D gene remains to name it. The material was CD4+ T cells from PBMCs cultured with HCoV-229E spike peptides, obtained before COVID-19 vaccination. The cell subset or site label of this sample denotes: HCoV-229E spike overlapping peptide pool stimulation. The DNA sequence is TGTGCCAGCAGTTATTTGGGTACCTACAATGAGCAGTTCTTC. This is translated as CASSYLGTYNEQFF.